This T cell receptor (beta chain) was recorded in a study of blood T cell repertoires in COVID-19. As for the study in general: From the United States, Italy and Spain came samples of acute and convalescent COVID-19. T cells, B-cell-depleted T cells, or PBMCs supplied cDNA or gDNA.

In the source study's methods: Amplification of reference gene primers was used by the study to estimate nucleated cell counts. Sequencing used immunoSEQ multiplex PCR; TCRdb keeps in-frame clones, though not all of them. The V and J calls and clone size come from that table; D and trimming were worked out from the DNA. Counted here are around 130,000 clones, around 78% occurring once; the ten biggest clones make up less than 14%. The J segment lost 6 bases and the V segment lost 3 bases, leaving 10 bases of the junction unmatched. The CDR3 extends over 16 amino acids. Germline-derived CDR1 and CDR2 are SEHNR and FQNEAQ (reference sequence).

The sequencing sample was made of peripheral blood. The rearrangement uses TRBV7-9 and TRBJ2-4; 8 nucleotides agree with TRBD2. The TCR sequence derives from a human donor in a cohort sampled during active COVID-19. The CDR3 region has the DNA TGTGCCAGCAGCTTCTCGGGTAGCGGGGACCTAAACATTCAGTACTTC. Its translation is CASSFSGSGDLNIQYF.